The 2 T cell receptor beta chains below were found in one sample sequenced in a study of T cell changes during pregnancy in multiple sclerosis. Some clones are missing from TCRdb's copy, which holds only in-frame ones; the method was immunoSEQ multiplex PCR. Altogether 95,000 to 100,000 clones are present, approximately 91% being singletons, with the ten largest covering about 2.9%. This sample comprised peripheral blood, obtained in the second trimester of pregnancy. Receptor source: a female donor with multiple sclerosis, enrolled in a pregnancy study.

This clone was seen just once. The V and J genes are TRBV27 and TRBJ1-1; 8 bases map to TRBD1. CDR3 size: 14 residues. CDR1 is MNHEY, CDR2 SMNVEV, per germline (reference sequence). V shed 5 bases, J shed 2 bases, and the junction held 4 bases outside the gene matches. Here the CDR3 reads CASSMTGANTEAFF. As DNA, the CDR3 is TGTGCCAGCAGTATGACAGGGGCCAACACTGAAGCTTTCTTT.

The V gene is TRBV5-1, the J gene TRBJ2-2; TRBD2 matches at 12 bases. The CDR3 is 17 amino acids. J was trimmed by 4 bases and V by 4 bases; bases with no gene match: 8. CDR1 is SGHRS and CDR2 is YFSETQ in the germline V gene. For the CDR3, the DNA is TGCGCCAGCAGCCTATCCCGACTAGCGGGAGTCACCGGGGAGCTGTTTTTT. This sequence encodes CASSLSRLAGVTGELFF.